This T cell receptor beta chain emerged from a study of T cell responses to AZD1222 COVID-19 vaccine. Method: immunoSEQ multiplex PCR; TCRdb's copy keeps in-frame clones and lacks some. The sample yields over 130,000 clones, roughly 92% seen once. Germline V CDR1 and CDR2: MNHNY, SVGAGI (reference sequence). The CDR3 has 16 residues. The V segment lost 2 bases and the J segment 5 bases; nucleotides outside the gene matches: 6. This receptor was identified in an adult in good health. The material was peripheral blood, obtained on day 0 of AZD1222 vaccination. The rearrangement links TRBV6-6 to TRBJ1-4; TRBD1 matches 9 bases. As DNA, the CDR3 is TGTGCCAGCAGTTACCCGGGACAGGGATGGAATGAAAAACTGTTTTTT. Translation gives CASSYPGQGWNEKLFF.